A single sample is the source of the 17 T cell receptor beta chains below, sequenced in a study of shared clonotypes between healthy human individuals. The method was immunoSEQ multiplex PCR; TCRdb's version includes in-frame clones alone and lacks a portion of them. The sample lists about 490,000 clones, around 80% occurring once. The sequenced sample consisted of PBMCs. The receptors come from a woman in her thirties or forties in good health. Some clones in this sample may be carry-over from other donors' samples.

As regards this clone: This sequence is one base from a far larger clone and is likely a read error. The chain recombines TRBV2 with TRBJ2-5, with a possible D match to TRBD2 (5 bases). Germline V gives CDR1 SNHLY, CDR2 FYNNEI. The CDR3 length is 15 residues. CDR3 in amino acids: CASYGVSGKQETRYF. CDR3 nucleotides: TGTGCCAGCTACGGGGTCTCGGGGAAACAAGAGACCCGGTACTTC.

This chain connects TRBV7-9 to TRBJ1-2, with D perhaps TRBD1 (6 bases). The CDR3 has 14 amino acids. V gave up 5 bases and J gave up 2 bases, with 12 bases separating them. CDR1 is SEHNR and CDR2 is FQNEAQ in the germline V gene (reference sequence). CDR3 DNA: TGTGCCAGCAGCGCAGGGGCGGTAAACTATGGCTACACCTTC. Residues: CASSAGAVNYGYTF.

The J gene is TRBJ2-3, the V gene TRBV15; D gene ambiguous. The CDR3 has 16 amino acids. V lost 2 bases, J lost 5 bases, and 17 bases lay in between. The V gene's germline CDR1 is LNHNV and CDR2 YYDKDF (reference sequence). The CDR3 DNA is TGTGCCACCAGCAGACACAACCCTCGGCTAGTAGATACGCAGTATTTT. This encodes CATSRHNPRLVDTQYF.

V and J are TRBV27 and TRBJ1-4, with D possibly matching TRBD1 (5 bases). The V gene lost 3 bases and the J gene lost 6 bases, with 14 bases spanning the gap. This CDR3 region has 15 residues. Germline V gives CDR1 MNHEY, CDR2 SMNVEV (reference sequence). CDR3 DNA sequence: TGTGCCAGCAGTTTGGCGTGGGGGGGGGATGAAAAACTGTTTTTT. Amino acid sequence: CASSLAWGGDEKLFF.

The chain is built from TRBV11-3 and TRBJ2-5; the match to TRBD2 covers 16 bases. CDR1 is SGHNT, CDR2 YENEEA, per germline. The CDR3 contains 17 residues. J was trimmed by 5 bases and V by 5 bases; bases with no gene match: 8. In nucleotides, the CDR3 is TGTGCCAGCAGCCGGGGACTAGCGGGAGGGGAGATCGAGACCCAGTACTTC. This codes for CASSRGLAGGEIETQYF.

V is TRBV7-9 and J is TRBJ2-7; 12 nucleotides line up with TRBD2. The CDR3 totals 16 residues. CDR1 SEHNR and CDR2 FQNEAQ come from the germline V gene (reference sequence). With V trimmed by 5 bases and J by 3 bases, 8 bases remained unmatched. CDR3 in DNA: TGTGCCAGCAGCCAAGATCCGACTAGCGGGAGCTACGAGCAGTACTTC. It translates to CASSQDPTSGSYEQYF. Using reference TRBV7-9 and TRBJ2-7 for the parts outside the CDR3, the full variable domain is DTGVSQNPRHKITKRGQNVTFRCDPISEHNRLYWYRQTLGQGPEFLTYFQNEAQLEKSRLLSDRFSAERPKGSFSTLEIQRTEQGDSAMYLCASSQDPTSGSYEQYFGPGTRLTVT.

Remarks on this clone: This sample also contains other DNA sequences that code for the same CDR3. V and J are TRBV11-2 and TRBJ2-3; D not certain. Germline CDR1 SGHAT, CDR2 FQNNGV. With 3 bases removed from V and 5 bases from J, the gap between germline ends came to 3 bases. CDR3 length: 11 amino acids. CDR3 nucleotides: TGTGCCAGCAGCTTTGGAGATACGCAGTATTTT. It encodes CASSFGDTQYF.

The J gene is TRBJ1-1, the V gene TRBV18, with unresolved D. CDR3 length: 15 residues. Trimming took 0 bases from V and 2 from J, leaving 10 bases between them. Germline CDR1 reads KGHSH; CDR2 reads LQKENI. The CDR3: CASSPPNVLNTEAFF. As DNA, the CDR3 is TGTGCCAGCTCACCACCGAACGTTCTCAACACTGAAGCTTTCTTT.

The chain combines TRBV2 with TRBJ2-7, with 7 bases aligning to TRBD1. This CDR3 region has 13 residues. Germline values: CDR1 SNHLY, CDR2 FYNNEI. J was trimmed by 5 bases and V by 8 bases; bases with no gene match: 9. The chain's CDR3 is CASQTGPWNEQYF. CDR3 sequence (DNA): TGTGCCAGCCAGACAGGGCCTTGGAACGAGCAGTACTTC.

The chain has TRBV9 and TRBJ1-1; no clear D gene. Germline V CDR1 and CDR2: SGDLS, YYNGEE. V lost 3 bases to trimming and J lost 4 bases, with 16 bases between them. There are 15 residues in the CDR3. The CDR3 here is CASSEVGPLGTEAFF. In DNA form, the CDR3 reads TGTGCCAGCAGCGAGGTCGGCCCTTTGGGCACTGAAGCTTTCTTT.

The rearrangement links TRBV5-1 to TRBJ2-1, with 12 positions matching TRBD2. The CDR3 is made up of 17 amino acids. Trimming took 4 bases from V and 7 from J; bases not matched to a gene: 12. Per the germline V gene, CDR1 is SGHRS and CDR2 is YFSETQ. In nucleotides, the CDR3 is TGCGCCAGCAGCCCCCGAGGGCTAGCGGGAGGGCAAAATGAGCAGTTCTTC. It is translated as CASSPRGLAGGQNEQFF.

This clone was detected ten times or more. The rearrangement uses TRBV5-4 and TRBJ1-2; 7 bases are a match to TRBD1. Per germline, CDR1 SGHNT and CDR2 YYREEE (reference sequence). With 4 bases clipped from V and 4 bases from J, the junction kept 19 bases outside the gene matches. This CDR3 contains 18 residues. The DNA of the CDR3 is TGTGCCAGCAGCCACGCCACCCCTGACAGGGTTCCTGGCTATGGCTACACCTTC. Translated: CASSHATPDRVPGYGYTF.

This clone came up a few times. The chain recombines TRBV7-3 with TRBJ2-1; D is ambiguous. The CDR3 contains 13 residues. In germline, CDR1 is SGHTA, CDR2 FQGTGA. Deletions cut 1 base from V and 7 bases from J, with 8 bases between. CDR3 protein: CASSLMSPNEQFF. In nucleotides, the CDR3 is TGTGCCAGCAGCTTAATGAGTCCTAATGAGCAGTTCTTC.

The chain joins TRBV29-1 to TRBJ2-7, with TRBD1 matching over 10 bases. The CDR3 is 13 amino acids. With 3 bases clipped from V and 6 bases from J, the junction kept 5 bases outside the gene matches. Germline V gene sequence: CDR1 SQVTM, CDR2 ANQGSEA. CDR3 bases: TGCAGCGTTGATAGACAGGGGGCGACCGAGCAGTACTTC. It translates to CSVDRQGATEQYF.

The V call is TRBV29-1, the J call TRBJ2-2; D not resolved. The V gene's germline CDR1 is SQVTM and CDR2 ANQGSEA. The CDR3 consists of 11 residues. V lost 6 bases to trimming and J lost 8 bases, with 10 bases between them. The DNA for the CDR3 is TGCAGCGTGTGGGTGGGAGGGGAGCTGTTTTTT. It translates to CSVWVGGELFF.

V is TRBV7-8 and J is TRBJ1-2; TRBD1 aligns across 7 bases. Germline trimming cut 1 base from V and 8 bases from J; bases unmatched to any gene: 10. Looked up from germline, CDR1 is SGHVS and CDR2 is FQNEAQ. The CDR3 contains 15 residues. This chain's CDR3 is CASSLVGQEAGGYTF. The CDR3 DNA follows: TGTGCCAGCAGCTTAGTCGGACAGGAGGCAGGGGGCTACACCTTC.

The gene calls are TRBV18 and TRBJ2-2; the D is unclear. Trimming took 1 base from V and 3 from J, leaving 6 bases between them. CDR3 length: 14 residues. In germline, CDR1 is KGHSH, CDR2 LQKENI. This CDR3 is CASSPQVDTGELFF. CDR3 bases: TGTGCCAGCTCACCACAGGTGGACACCGGGGAGCTGTTTTTT.